This TCR beta chain comes out of a study of shared clonotypes between healthy human individuals. Execution of the assay was at deep level. Sequencing was performed with immunoSEQ multiplex PCR; in TCRdb, only in-frame clones are kept and a portion is missing. Among under 200,000 clones listed, about 93% were seen once. Points from the study as a whole: Read depth was anticipated to influence clonotype sharing among donors. Sharing across four donors was highest in naive CD4 (around 5%) and lowest in memory CD8 (0.4%).

In the case of this clone: Its specificity is not known.

Sequenced input: naive CD4+ T cells sorted from blood. This sample's subset: CD45RA+ positively selected. The clonotype was recovered from a woman aged 25 to 39 in good health.

In nucleotides, the CDR3 is TGTGCCAGCTCTGGGATCAGGAGTTCTAACTATGGCTACACCTTC. It translates to CASSGIRSSNYGYTF. The V gene is TRBV11-2, the J gene TRBJ1-2, with unresolved D. The V end lost 8 bases, the J end lost 0 bases, and 16 bases lay between the germline ends. Germline CDR1 is SGHAT and CDR2 is FQNNGV. This CDR3 has 15 residues. The complete variable domain, with remaining parts taken from reference TRBV11-2 and TRBJ1-2, reads EAGVAQSPRYKIIEKRQSVAFWCNPISGHATLYWYQQILGQGPKLLIQFQNNGVVDDSQLPKDRFSAERLKGVDSTLKIQPAKLEDSAVYLCASSGIRSSNYGYTFGSGTRLTVV.